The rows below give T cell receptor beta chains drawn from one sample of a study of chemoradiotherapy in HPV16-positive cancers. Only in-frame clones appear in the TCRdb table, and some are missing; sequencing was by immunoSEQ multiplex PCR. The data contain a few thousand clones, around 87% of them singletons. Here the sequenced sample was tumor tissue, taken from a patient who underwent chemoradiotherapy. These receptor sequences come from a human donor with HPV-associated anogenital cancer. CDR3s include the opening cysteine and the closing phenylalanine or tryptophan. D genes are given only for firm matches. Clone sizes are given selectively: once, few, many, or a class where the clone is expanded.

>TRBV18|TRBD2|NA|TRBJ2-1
TGTGCCAGCTCACCCACGGCTAGCGGGAAGCCATACAATGAGCAGTTCTTC
CASSPTASGKPYNEQFF
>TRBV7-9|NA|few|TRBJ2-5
TGTGCCAGCAGCTCGGACAGCAAAGAGACCCAGTACTTC
CASSSDSKETQYF
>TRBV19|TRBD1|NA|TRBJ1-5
TGTGCCAGTATGGGGGGACAGGGGGGAACTCAGCCCCAGCATTTT
CASMGGQGGTQPQHF
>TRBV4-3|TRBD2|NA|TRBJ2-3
TGCGCCAGCAGCCAAGATCTGGCGGGGGGACCAGATACGCAGTATTTT
CASSQDLAGGPDTQYF
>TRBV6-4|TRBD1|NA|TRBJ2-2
TGTGCCAGCAGTGACTCCGGGACAGGGGACACCGGGGAGCTGTTTTTT
CASSDSGTGDTGELFF
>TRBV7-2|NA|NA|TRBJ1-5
TGTGCCAGCAGCTTCAATAGCAATCAGCCCCAGCATTTT
CASSFNSNQPQHF
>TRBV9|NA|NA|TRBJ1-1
TGTGCCAGCAGCGTAGAGGCCGAAACTGAAGCTTTCTTT
CASSVEAETEAFF
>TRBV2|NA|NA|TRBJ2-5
TGTGCCAGCAGCCCCAGGGAGACCCAGTACTTC
CASSPRETQYF
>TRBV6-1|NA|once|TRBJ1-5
TGTGCCAGCAGCTTCTATAGGGGAAGGCAGCGGCCCCAGCATTTT
CASSFYRGRQRPQHF
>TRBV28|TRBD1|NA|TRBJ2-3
TGTGCCAGCACTTCGCCGGGACAGGGTAGTGGAGATACGCAGTATTTT
CASTSPGQGSGDTQYF